What follows are 11 T cell receptor beta chains derived from one specimen sequenced in a study of OX40 agonist ivuxolimab in advanced cancers. The library was made by the immunoSEQ multiplex PCR assay. The clones in this table, taken by TCRdb from immuneACCESS, are in-frame only. Not every clone is retained; where verified, under half of the shortfall comes from an unresolved V gene, and the cause of the rest is unknown. Within this sample are about 86,000 clones, with around nine tenths of them counted one time only. In total, the top ten clones hold approximately 1.5% of the sample. Sequencing was performed on CD4+ or CD8+ T cells sorted from blood, taken in a trial of the OX40 agonist ivuxolimab. The receptors come from an adult with an advanced solid tumor such as melanoma, head and neck, liver or kidney cancer.

This chain connects TRBV19 to TRBJ2-1; TRBD2 is a possible D gene (5 bases). The CDR3 spans 14 residues. Looked up from germline, CDR1 is LNHDA and CDR2 is SQIVND (reference sequence). V was shortened by 6 bases and J by 4 bases, with 13 bases between the two germline ends. The CDR3 bases are TGTGCCAGTAGAACTAGATCCCAGTACAATGAGCAGTTCTTC. Translation: CASRTRSQYNEQFF.

This clone was seen only once. The chain links TRBV5-4 to TRBJ2-2; D may be TRBD1 (6 bases). Germline-derived CDR1 and CDR2 are SGHNT and YYREEE (reference sequence). V lost 1 base and J lost 5, with 12 bases in between. The CDR3 totals 15 residues. CDR3 sequence (DNA): TGTGCCAGCAGCTTGACAGGGTATGAGACCGGGGAGCTGTTTTTT. It translates to CASSLTGYETGELFF. Full variable domain (rest looked up from reference TRBV5-4 and TRBJ2-2): ETGVTQSPTHLIKTRGQQVTLRCSSQSGHNTVSWYQQALGQGPQFIFQYYREEENGRGNFPPRFSGLQFPNYSSELNVNALELDDSALYLCASSLTGYETGELFFGEGSRLTVL.

The V gene is TRBV5-6, the J gene TRBJ1-5; no definite D call. V dropped 0 bases and J dropped 3 bases, with 13 bases sitting between them. CDR3 length: 16 amino acids. The germline CDR1 and CDR2 sequences are SGHDT and YYEEEE. The CDR3 is CASSLGTGRDNQPQHF. The CDR3, as DNA: TGTGCCAGCAGCTTGGGTACTGGGAGGGACAATCAGCCCCAGCATTTT.

The chain joins TRBV11-2 to TRBJ1-5; D might be TRBD1 (5 bases). V was pared by 4 bases and J by 5 bases, with 9 bases between. Germline V lookup: CDR1 SGHAT, CDR2 FQNNGV. This CDR3 spans 13 amino acids. CDR3 in amino acids: CASSSQQDQPQHF. For the CDR3, the DNA is TGTGCCAGCAGCTCTCAACAGGATCAGCCCCAGCATTTT.

The CDR3 loop is CALQGQETQYF. CDR3 in DNA: TGTGCCCTGCAAGGGCAAGAGACCCAGTACTTC. The gene calls are TRBV30 and TRBJ2-5; D is unresolved. The CDR3 spans 11 residues. The V end lost 8 bases, the J end lost 2 bases, and 9 bases lay between the germline ends. Per germline, CDR1 GTSNPN and CDR2 SVGIG (reference sequence).

The CDR3 nucleotides are TGCGCCAGCAGCTTTGGGGGGGCAGGAGATACGCAGTATTTT. This encodes CASSFGGAGDTQYF. This chain links TRBV5-1 with TRBJ2-3, with D perhaps TRBD2 (7 bases). The CDR3 totals 14 residues. The V gene's germline CDR1 is SGHRS and CDR2 YFSETQ. Trimming removed 2 bases at V and 5 bases at J, with 12 bases between.

The chain carries TRBV7-9 and TRBJ2-2; D might be TRBD1 (6 bases). The CDR3 extends over 15 amino acids. V was pared by 5 bases and J by 4 bases, with 14 bases between. In germline, CDR1 is SEHNR, CDR2 FQNEAQ (reference sequence). The DNA of the CDR3 is TGTGCCAGCAGCCAGGACAGCGCAGGCACCGGGGAGCTGTTTTTT. Translating gives CASSQDSAGTGELFF.

The gene calls are TRBV6-4 and TRBJ2-3; D not resolved. Germline loops: CDR1 MRHNA, CDR2 SNTAGT. Deletions cut 3 bases from V and 0 bases from J, with 4 bases between. There are 13 residues in the CDR3. The CDR3 protein is CASSEQSTDTQYF. The CDR3 DNA follows: TGTGCCAGCAGTGAGCAGAGCACAGATACGCAGTATTTT.

V is TRBV4-1 and J is TRBJ2-2; D is ambiguous. Germline V lookup: CDR1 MGHRA, CDR2 YSYEKL. V was trimmed by 6 bases and J by 1 base, leaving 12 bases between them. The CDR3 runs to 15 residues. The CDR3, as DNA: TGCGCCAGCAGACTCGGCTGGGAGAACACCGGGGAGCTGTTTTTT. This gives the protein CASRLGWENTGELFF.

This clone occurred once. CDR3 loop: CASSFYMGQGWSNYGYTF. The CDR3 nucleotides read TGTGCCAGCAGTTTTTACATGGGACAGGGGTGGTCTAACTATGGCTACACCTTC. This sequence joins TRBV27 and TRBJ1-2; 10 bases match TRBD1. The CDR3 consists of 18 residues. CDR1 MNHEY and CDR2 SMNVEV come from the germline V gene (reference sequence). Trimming removed 3 bases from V and 0 bases from J; junction bases left unmatched: 10.

This chain uses TRBV28 with TRBJ2-7; D is tentatively TRBD1 or TRBD2 (6 bases each). Looked up from germline, CDR1 is MDHEN and CDR2 is SYDVKM. Between the trimmed V and J ends, which lost 3 bases and 4 bases, there was a span of 16 bases. The CDR3 loop spans 15 amino acids. CDR3 in DNA: TGTGCCAGCAGTTTCATTGATAGGGGGGTGTACGAGCAGTACTTC. Translating gives CASSFIDRGVYEQYF.